What follows is one TCR beta chain and its context. The germline V gene has CDR1 SGHDT and CDR2 YYEEEE. After removal of 4 bases from V and 4 bases from J, the junction contained 6 bases not matched to a gene. The CDR3 runs to 14 residues. In the original analysis: Estimated nucleated cell counts came from reference gene primer amplification. This table comes from immunoSEQ multiplex PCR, and its TCRdb copy is limited to in-frame clones, with some not included. V and J calls and clone size come straight from that table; D and trimming were deduced from the DNA. The table lists around 65,000 clones, roughly 80% of them singletons, with over 5% in the top ten. This specimen comes from a study of blood T cell repertoires in COVID-19. Background on the study: Material from acute and convalescent COVID-19 was sourced from the United States, Italy and Spain. T cells, B-cell-depleted T cells, or PBMCs provided the cDNA or gDNA that served as material.

This chain uses TRBV5-6 with TRBJ1-1, with 8 bases aligning to TRBD1. This receptor was taken from a woman between 45 and 60 years old with active or convalescent COVID-19. The source material was peripheral blood. CDR3 coding DNA: TGTGCCAGCAGCGTTGGACAGGGCCTCACTGAAGCTTTCTTT. Its protein is CASSVGQGLTEAFF.